This T cell receptor beta chain is from a study of technical replicates of blood from a handful of donors. This clone was seen a single time. The assay was immunoSEQ multiplex PCR, and TCRdb's table has in-frame clones only and misses some. There are 80,000 to 90,000 clones in the sample; roughly 94% occur only once, and approximately 0.25% lies in the top ten. Unmatched junction bases numbered 6, after V lost 0 bases and J lost 4 bases. CDR3 length: 17 amino acids. Germline V gene data show CDR1 as SGHDN and CDR2 as FVKESK. The sequenced sample consisted of T cells isolated from PBMCs. The gene calls are TRBV14 and TRBJ2-6, with 7 bases matching TRBD2. This TCR was recovered from a human donor in good health. CDR3 sequence reads: CASSQELGLKGANVLTF. Written as DNA, the CDR3 is TGTGCCAGCAGCCAAGAACTGGGACTAAAAGGGGCCAACGTCCTGACTTTC.